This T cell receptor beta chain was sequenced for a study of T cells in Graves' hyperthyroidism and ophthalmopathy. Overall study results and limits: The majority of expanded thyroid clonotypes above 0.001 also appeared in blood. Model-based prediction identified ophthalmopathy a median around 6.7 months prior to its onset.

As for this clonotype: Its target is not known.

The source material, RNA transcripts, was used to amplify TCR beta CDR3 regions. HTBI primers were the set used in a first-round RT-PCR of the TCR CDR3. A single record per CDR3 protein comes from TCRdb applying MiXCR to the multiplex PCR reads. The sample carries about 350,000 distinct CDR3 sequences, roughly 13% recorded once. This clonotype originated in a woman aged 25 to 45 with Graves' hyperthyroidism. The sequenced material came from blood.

CDR3 sequence: CASSNPRLYGYTF. In DNA, the CDR3 is TGTGCCAGCAGCAATCCCAGACTCTATGGCTACACCTTC. The chain recombines TRBV7-9 with TRBJ1-2; no firm D call. This CDR3 comprises 13 residues. V was cut by 5 bases and J by 4 bases, with 11 bases left in between. Germline-derived CDR1 and CDR2 are SEHNR and FQNEAQ (reference sequence).